These 23 T cell receptor beta chains were all obtained from the same sample, sequenced in a study of lymphopenia after photon versus proton radiotherapy. Assay used: immunoSEQ multiplex PCR; TCRdb lists only in-frame clones, some missing. The sample records roughly 30,000 clones, over 80% being singletons. Sample: peripheral blood, taken from a patient treated with proton-based radiotherapy. These receptors were taken from a woman aged 60 to 75 with cholangiocarcinoma. Some clones in this sample may be carry-over from other donors' samples.

The chain is built from TRBV14 and TRBJ2-5, with 7 bases matching TRBD2. The J segment lost 1 base and the V segment lost 3 bases, leaving 8 bases of the junction unmatched. Per germline, CDR1 SGHDN and CDR2 FVKESK. The CDR3 is 16 residues long. CDR3 bases: TGTGCCAGCAGCCACAAGGTGCGGGGGACCCAAGAGACCCAGTACTTC. Protein product: CASSHKVRGTQETQYF.

The chain combines TRBV5-1 with TRBJ2-2; 7 nucleotides line up with TRBD1. V lost 3 bases to trimming and J lost 5 bases; unmatched junction nucleotides: 4. This CDR3 is 14 amino acids long. Germline V gene lookup returns CDR1 SGHRS and CDR2 YFSETQ. The CDR3, as DNA: TGCGCCAGCAGCTATACAGGGGAAACCGGGGAGCTGTTTTTT. This gives the protein CASSYTGETGELFF.

CDR3 DNA: TGTGCCTGGAGTATCCAGGGTCAGCCCCAGCATTTT. It yields the protein CAWSIQGQPQHF. V is TRBV30 and J is TRBJ1-5; D might be TRBD1 (5 bases). Germline CDR1 is GTSNPN and CDR2 is SVGIG (reference sequence). Trimming pared 2 bases from V and 6 bases from J, leaving 8 bases between. The CDR3 runs to 12 residues.

V and J are TRBV7-9 and TRBJ1-5, with D unclear. V lost 4 bases to trimming and J lost 7 bases, with 11 bases between them. Germline V gene data show CDR1 as SEHNR and CDR2 as FQNEAQ (reference sequence). The CDR3 sequence is 13 residues long. CDR3 region: CASSSPQGQPQHF. Here the CDR3 DNA reads TGTGCCAGCAGCTCTCCTCAAGGACAGCCCCAGCATTTT.

The chain couples TRBV11-2 to TRBJ2-3, with 7 bases aligning to TRBD1. This CDR3 has 17 amino acids. V was clipped by 5 bases and J by 0 bases; unmatched bases: 11. Germline V gene sequence: CDR1 SGHAT, CDR2 FQNNGV. The CDR3 loop is CASSPRQGKSSTDTQYF. Here the CDR3 DNA reads TGTGCCAGCAGCCCGAGACAGGGAAAGTCTAGCACAGATACGCAGTATTTT.

The chain couples TRBV5-1 to TRBJ1-1, with D unresolved. The CDR3 sequence is 14 residues long. Germline V gives CDR1 SGHRS, CDR2 YFSETQ. Deletions cut 7 bases from V and 2 bases from J, with 15 bases between. CDR3 DNA: TGCGCCAGCGGCAGTCGGGGAGATAACACTGAAGCTTTCTTT. This gives the protein CASGSRGDNTEAFF.

In DNA, the CDR3 is TGTGCCAGCAGCTTGGTTAGCGGAAGTTCCAATGAGCAGTTCTTC. Translated, it gives CASSLVSGSSNEQFF. V and J are TRBV5-6 and TRBJ2-1; D is possibly TRBD2 (6 bases). CDR3 length: 15 amino acids. Germline V gene sequence: CDR1 SGHDT, CDR2 YYEEEE. Trimming pared 0 bases from V and 6 bases from J, leaving 13 bases between.

The V call is TRBV14, the J call TRBJ1-2; a weak D match, TRBD1 (5 bases). CDR3 length: 13 amino acids. Per germline, CDR1 SGHDN and CDR2 FVKESK. V was shortened by 1 base and J by 8 bases, with 11 bases between the two germline ends. In DNA form, the CDR3 reads TGTGCCAGCAGCCAAGCTCGGGGCCAGGGCTACACCTTC. Translating gives CASSQARGQGYTF. Full variable domain (remainder filled in from reference TRBV14 and TRBJ1-2): EAGVTQFPSHSVIEKGQTVTLRCDPISGHDNLYWYRRVMGKEIKFLLHFVKESKQDESGMPNNRFLAERTGGTYSTLKVQPAELEDSGVYFCASSQARGQGYTFGSGTRLTVV.

The CDR3 reads CASGAKSYNSPLHF. CDR3 nucleotides: TGTGCCAGCGGGGCCAAATCCTATAATTCACCCCTCCACTTT. The rearrangement joins TRBV6-5 to TRBJ1-6, with D tentatively TRBD1 (5 bases). This CDR3 spans 14 amino acids. CDR1 is MNHEY and CDR2 is SVGAGI in the germline V gene. V was clipped by 8 bases and J by 1 base, with 9 bases between them.

This clone was counted a few times. This chain's CDR3 is CASSWGLAYEQYF. The CDR3 nucleotides read TGTGCCAGCAGTTGGGGACTAGCATACGAGCAGTACTTC. The V gene is TRBV27, the J gene TRBJ2-7, with 9 positions matching TRBD2. CDR3 length: 13 amino acids. Germline CDR1 and CDR2: MNHEY and SMNVEV (reference sequence). V was pared by 4 bases and J by 4 bases, with 2 bases of the junction left unmatched.

V usage is TRBV30 and J usage is TRBJ1-6, with a tentative D call TRBD1 (6 bases). The V end lost 8 bases, the J end lost 6 bases, and 11 bases lay between the germline ends. In germline, CDR1 is GTSNPN, CDR2 SVGIG (reference sequence). This CDR3 has 12 amino acids. The CDR3 loop reads CARGAANSPLHF. The CDR3 DNA reads TGTGCCCGGGGGGCAGCTAATTCACCCCTCCACTTT.

The chain is built from TRBV7-6 and TRBJ1-3; D is ambiguous. The germline CDR1 and CDR2 sequences are SGHVS and FNYEAQ. Trimming pared 5 bases from V and 0 bases from J, leaving 17 bases between. The CDR3 runs 17 residues. The CDR3 DNA reads TGTGCCAGCAGCCCCTTCCCAAAAGGCGGCTCTGGAAACACCATATATTTT. This sequence encodes CASSPFPKGGSGNTIYF.

The chain carries TRBV6-6 and TRBJ1-5, with D hard to call. The germline V gene encodes CDR1 MNHNY and CDR2 SVGAGI (reference sequence). Between the trimmed V and J ends, which lost 7 bases and 6 bases, there was a span of 10 bases. The CDR3 length is 12 residues. The CDR3 DNA follows: TGTGCCAGCACCACCAGACTTCAGCCCCAGCATTTT. It specifies CASTTRLQPQHF.

This clone showed up just once. The chain uses TRBV18 and TRBJ2-3, with 8 bases identical to TRBD1. The CDR3 is 17 amino acids. The V gene's germline CDR1 is KGHSH and CDR2 LQKENI. V lost 1 base and J lost 4; bases outside the gene matches: 10. The CDR3 protein is CASSPQLRGRSADTQYF. The CDR3 region has the DNA TGTGCCAGCTCACCACAGCTCAGGGGGCGCAGCGCAGATACGCAGTATTTT.

The rearrangement links TRBV7-8 to TRBJ2-2; a weak D match, TRBD1 (6 bases). Germline CDR1 SGHVS, CDR2 FQNEAQ. Trimming took 0 bases from V and 5 from J, leaving 10 bases between them. The CDR3 loop spans 15 amino acids. The CDR3 DNA sequence: TGTGCCAGCAGCTTAGCCCCAGGGGCAACCGGGGAGCTGTTTTTT. Residues: CASSLAPGATGELFF.

The chain recombines TRBV25-1 with TRBJ1-1; perhaps TRBD1 as D (5 bases). This CDR3 region has 15 residues. Between the trimmed V and J ends, which lost 0 bases and 4 bases, there was a span of 12 bases. The germline V gene has CDR1 MGHDK and CDR2 SYGVNS. The CDR3 loop reads CASSEYVGQGTEAFF. The DNA of the CDR3 is TGTGCCAGCAGTGAATATGTCGGCCAGGGCACTGAAGCTTTCTTT. Full variable domain (outside the CDR3, taken from reference TRBV25-1 and TRBJ1-1): EADIYQTPRYLVIGTGKKITLECSQTMGHDKMYWYQQDPGMELHLIHYSYGVNSTEKGDLSSESTVSRIRTEHFPLTLESARPSHTSQYLCASSEYVGQGTEAFFGQGTRLTVV.

CDR3 nucleotides: TGCGCCAGCAGCTTGCCGGGGTCCAACTACAATGAGCAGTTCTTC. This sequence encodes CASSLPGSNYNEQFF. The rearrangement joins TRBV5-1 to TRBJ2-1; D is perhaps TRBD2 (5 bases). The V end was cut by 1 base, the J end by 3 bases, with 11 bases between. The CDR3 sequence is 15 residues long. Germline loops: CDR1 SGHRS, CDR2 YFSETQ.

The chain is built from TRBV19 and TRBJ1-4; D perhaps matches TRBD1 (5 bases). This CDR3 region has 13 residues. CDR1 is LNHDA, CDR2 SQIVND, per germline (reference sequence). Trimming removed 6 bases at V and 7 bases at J, with 12 bases between. This chain's CDR3 is CASSLGGTEKLFF. The CDR3 DNA sequence: TGTGCCAGTAGCCTCGGTGGGACTGAAAAACTGTTTTTT.

V gene TRBV18 combines with J gene TRBJ2-3; D remains ambiguous. V lost 5 bases, J lost 6 bases, and 24 bases lay in between. Germline CDR1 KGHSH, CDR2 LQKENI. The CDR3 spans 17 residues. CDR3 in amino acids: CASSSTPGLGPPDTQYF. CDR3 coding DNA: TGTGCCAGCTCATCCACCCCAGGCCTCGGACCCCCCGATACGCAGTATTTT.

The gene calls are TRBV7-3 and TRBJ2-2; D call uncertain. The germline V gene has CDR1 SGHTA and CDR2 FQGTGA. Trimming removed 6 bases at V and 1 base at J, with 6 bases between. The CDR3 runs 13 residues. The CDR3 is CASSPKNTGELFF. Written as DNA, the CDR3 is TGTGCCAGCAGTCCCAAGAACACCGGGGAGCTGTTTTTT. Variable domain in full (rest from reference TRBV7-3 and TRBJ2-2): GAGVSQTPSNKVTEKGKYVELRCDPISGHTALYWYRQSLGQGPEFLIYFQGTGAADDSGLPNDRFFAVRPEGSVSTLKIQRTERGDSAVYLCASSPKNTGELFFGEGSRLTVL.

The chain is built from TRBV7-9 and TRBJ1-5; D remains ambiguous. This CDR3 is 15 amino acids long. Between the trimmed V and J ends, which lost 5 bases and 0 bases, there was a span of 11 bases. Germline V gives CDR1 SEHNR, CDR2 FQNEAQ (reference sequence). CDR3 sequence reads: CASSVGWTSNQPQHF. CDR3 DNA: TGTGCCAGCAGCGTAGGGTGGACTAGCAATCAGCCCCAGCATTTT.

This clone has more than one count but fewer than ten. The chain has TRBV6-1 and TRBJ1-6; D uncertain. The CDR3 sequence is 13 residues long. V was shortened by 2 bases and J by 11 bases, with 10 bases between the two germline ends. Looked up from germline, CDR1 is MNHNS and CDR2 is SASEGT. CDR3 in amino acids: CASSESYPPPLHF. CDR3 nucleotide sequence: TGTGCCAGCAGTGAATCTTACCCGCCACCCCTCCACTTT.

This clone has a single count. V gene TRBV11-1 combines with J gene TRBJ2-3; possibly TRBD1 or TRBD2 for D (6 bases each). The ends were cut back, 5 bases at V and 2 bases at J, with 17 bases in the middle. The CDR3 length is 16 residues. Looked up from germline, CDR1 is SGHAT and CDR2 is FQDESV (reference sequence). CDR3 bases: TGTGCCAGCAGCCAGCCCGGGGGCCGCCTCACAGATACGCAGTATTTT. The encoded protein is CASSQPGGRLTDTQYF.